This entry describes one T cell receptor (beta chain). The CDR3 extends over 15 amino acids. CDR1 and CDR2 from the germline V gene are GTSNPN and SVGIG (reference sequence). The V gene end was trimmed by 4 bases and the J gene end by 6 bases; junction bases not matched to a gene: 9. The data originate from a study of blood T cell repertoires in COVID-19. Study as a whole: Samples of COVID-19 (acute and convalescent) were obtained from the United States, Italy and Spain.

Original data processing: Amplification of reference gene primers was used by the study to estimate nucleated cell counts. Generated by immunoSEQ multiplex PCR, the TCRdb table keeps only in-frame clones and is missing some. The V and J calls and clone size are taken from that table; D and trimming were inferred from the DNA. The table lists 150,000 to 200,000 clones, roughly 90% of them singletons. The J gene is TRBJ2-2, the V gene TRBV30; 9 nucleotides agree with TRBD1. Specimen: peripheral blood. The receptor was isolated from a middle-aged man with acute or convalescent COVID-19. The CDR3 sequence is CAWIVGQGPAGELFF. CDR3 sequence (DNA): TGTGCCTGGATTGTGGGACAGGGTCCCGCCGGGGAGCTGTTTTTT.